These 28 T cell receptor beta chains share one sample of origin, sequenced in a study of T cells expressing NK-cell markers. TCRdb re-called the 5' RACE reads, yielding one record per CDR3 amino acid sequence without DNA. Its listing shows about 380,000 distinct CDR3 sequences. Sequenced input: blood T cells: a sorted CD56 or NKG2C T cell subset, CD4+ or CD8+ T cells, or bulk PBMC T cells (not recorded which). These receptors were taken from a man aged 18-70 years in good health.

The chain uses TRBV18 and TRBJ1-1; the TRBD1 assignment by TCRdb is unverifiable without DNA. This CDR3 comprises 13 residues. Germline CDR1 reads KGHSH; CDR2 reads LQKENI. The CDR3 is CASSQGGRTEAFF. The variable domain in full, completed from reference TRBV18 and TRBJ1-1, reads NAGVMQNPRHLVRRRGQEARLRCSPMKGHSHVYWYRQLPEEGLKFMVYLQKENIIDESGMPKERFSAEFPKEGPSILRIQQVVRGDSAAYFCASSQGGRTEAFFGQGTRLTVV.

The chain is built from TRBV9 and TRBJ2-2; TCRdb reports TRBD1, a call that lacks DNA to check it against. In germline, CDR1 is SGDLS, CDR2 YYNGEE. The CDR3 contains 16 residues. The CDR3 protein is CASSAPPGQTFGELFF.

V gene TRBV21-1 combines with J gene TRBJ2-7; TCRdb lists TRBD1, though no DNA is available to test this call. TRBV21-1 is a recognized pseudogene. The CDR3 has 13 amino acids. The CDR3 loop is CASGNRVGGEQYF.

V and J are TRBV20-1 and TRBJ2-7; TCRdb's assignment of TRBD1 cannot be checked, as there is no DNA. This CDR3 is 14 amino acids long. Germline assignment: CDR1 DFQATT and CDR2 SNEGSKA (reference sequence). Here the CDR3 reads CSASSPRPTYEQYF.

V is TRBV12-3 or TRBV12-4 and J is TRBJ2-7. The CDR3 contains 13 residues. CDR3 region: CASSSISAGEQYF.

J is TRBJ2-1 and V is TRBV6-2 or TRBV6-3; with no DNA, the TCRdb D assignment of TRBD1 cannot be verified. Looked up from germline, CDR1 is MNHEY and CDR2 is SVGEGT. The length of the CDR3 is 15 residues. The CDR3 spells CASSSPSRGRNEQFF.

This sequence joins TRBV14 and TRBJ2-7; TCRdb indicates TRBD1, and absent DNA this call remains unverified. This CDR3 has 13 residues. Germline V gene data show CDR1 as SGHDN and CDR2 as FVKESK. CDR3 residues: CASYEGGGYEQYF.

This sequence joins TRBV2 and TRBJ2-2; the D call of TRBD2 rests on TCRdb alone, since no DNA is present to check it. Germline V gene lookup returns CDR1 SNHLY and CDR2 FYNNEI. The CDR3 is 15 amino acids. CDR3 region: CASSELAGAPGELFF.

The chain employs TRBV4-2 and TRBJ2-5; TCRdb outputs TRBD2, but without DNA this stays unchecked. Germline V lookup: CDR1 LGHNA, CDR2 YNFKEQ. The CDR3 sequence is 16 residues long. CDR3 sequence reads: CASSTSGGAHEETQYF.

The chain links TRBV7-8 to TRBJ2-1; no DNA is available, so the TRBD2 call from TCRdb remains unchecked. The CDR3 consists of 15 residues. Germline V gives CDR1 SGHVS, CDR2 FQNEAQ. CDR3 protein: CASSSGLAPGNEQFF.

J is TRBJ1-1 and V is TRBV6-1; as DNA is missing, the TRBD1 call by TCRdb cannot be tested. The germline V gene encodes CDR1 MNHNS and CDR2 SASEGT. This CDR3 is 14 amino acids long. The CDR3 sequence is CASRWGGAKTEAFF.

V is TRBV5-1 and J is TRBJ2-1; the D gene TCRdb calls, TRBD1, cannot be checked with no DNA. The germline gives CDR1 SGHRS, CDR2 YFSETQ. The CDR3 runs to 16 residues. This CDR3 reads CASSLATGGTYNEQFF.

CDR3 loop: CASSFSGGHSPFF. The chain joins TRBV12-3 or TRBV12-4 to TRBJ2-1; the D call from TCRdb, TRBD1, cannot be confirmed without DNA. The CDR3 spans 13 residues.

The V and J genes are TRBV2 and TRBJ1-2; the TCRdb D gene call, TRBD1, has no DNA to confirm it. CDR1 is SNHLY, CDR2 FYNNEI, per germline. CDR3 length: 13 residues. The CDR3 reads CATRTGGNYGYTF.

The CDR3 sequence: CASSLKGGSYEQYF. The chain recombines TRBV7-9 with TRBJ2-7. CDR3 length: 14 amino acids. Germline loops: CDR1 SEHNR, CDR2 FQNEAQ (reference sequence).

This chain uses TRBV20-1 with TRBJ2-5; the D gene TCRdb calls, TRBD1, cannot be checked with no DNA. Germline V CDR1 and CDR2: DFQATT, SNEGSKA (reference sequence). This CDR3 spans 14 amino acids. The CDR3 region is CSARVGGAGETQYF.

The J gene is TRBJ1-1, the V gene TRBV3-1; with no DNA, the TCRdb D assignment of TRBD1 cannot be verified. The germline CDR1 and CDR2 sequences are LGHDT and YNNKEL (reference sequence). The CDR3 contains 16 residues. The CDR3 loop reads CASSQAKGQYNTEAFF.

This chain links TRBV11-1 with TRBJ1-5; TCRdb gives TRBD1 as the D gene, but with no DNA this cannot be confirmed. This CDR3 comprises 18 residues. Germline loops: CDR1 SGHAT, CDR2 FQDESV (reference sequence). This CDR3 reads CASSSEDRGVKSNQPQHF.

The J gene is TRBJ1-2, the V gene TRBV18; the TCRdb call, TRBD1, lacks DNA for checking. Germline V gene sequence: CDR1 KGHSH, CDR2 LQKENI. The CDR3 totals 14 residues. The chain's CDR3 is CASSLPGGGDGYTF.

The chain carries TRBV7-3 and TRBJ2-5; no DNA is available, so the TRBD1 call from TCRdb remains unchecked. This CDR3 comprises 16 residues. CDR1 and CDR2 (germline): SGHTA, FQGTGA. CDR3 protein: CASSLIGRGSQETQYF.

This chain uses TRBV11-3 with TRBJ2-7; checking the TCRdb D call of TRBD1 is not possible without DNA. The CDR3 extends over 13 amino acids. CDR1 and CDR2 (germline): SGHNT, YENEEA. The CDR3 loop is CASSLDRGTRQYF.

The chain uses TRBV5-1 and TRBJ2-5. Germline V gene data show CDR1 as SGHRS and CDR2 as YFSETQ. This CDR3 spans 14 amino acids. CDR3 residues: CASSYILSQETQYF.

This sequence joins TRBV6-5 and TRBJ1-6; TCRdb picks TRBD1, but there is no DNA to check that call. Germline lookup yields CDR1 MNHEY and CDR2 SVGAGI. CDR3 size: 13 residues. CDR3 region: CASSYSGALALHF.

CDR3 sequence: CSAAPGGQPQHF. This chain uses TRBV20-1 with TRBJ1-5; TCRdb returns TRBD1, unconfirmable since there is no DNA. This CDR3 comprises 12 residues. Germline V gene sequence: CDR1 DFQATT, CDR2 SNEGSKA (reference sequence).

This chain joins TRBV24-1 and TRBJ2-3; the TCRdb D gene call, TRBD1, has no DNA to confirm it. This CDR3 spans 15 amino acids. Germline loops: CDR1 KGHDR, CDR2 SFDVKD. CDR3 sequence reads: CATSDFRDAADTQYF.

The chain combines TRBV7-9 with TRBJ2-7. Germline V gene sequence: CDR1 SEHNR, CDR2 FQNEAQ (reference sequence). The CDR3 extends over 16 amino acids. CDR3 in amino acids: CASSLMGADSTYEQYF.

The rearrangement joins TRBV5-4 to TRBJ1-1; TCRdb's D call of TRBD1 is untestable without DNA. The CDR3 has 15 amino acids. CDR1 is SGHNT and CDR2 is YYREEE in the germline V gene (reference sequence). CDR3 loop: CASKIGGGMGTEAFF.

The V call is TRBV12-3 or TRBV12-4, the J call TRBJ1-5; the TCRdb call, TRBD1, lacks DNA for checking. The CDR3 is 15 residues long. This CDR3 reads CASSPPDRKNQPQHF.